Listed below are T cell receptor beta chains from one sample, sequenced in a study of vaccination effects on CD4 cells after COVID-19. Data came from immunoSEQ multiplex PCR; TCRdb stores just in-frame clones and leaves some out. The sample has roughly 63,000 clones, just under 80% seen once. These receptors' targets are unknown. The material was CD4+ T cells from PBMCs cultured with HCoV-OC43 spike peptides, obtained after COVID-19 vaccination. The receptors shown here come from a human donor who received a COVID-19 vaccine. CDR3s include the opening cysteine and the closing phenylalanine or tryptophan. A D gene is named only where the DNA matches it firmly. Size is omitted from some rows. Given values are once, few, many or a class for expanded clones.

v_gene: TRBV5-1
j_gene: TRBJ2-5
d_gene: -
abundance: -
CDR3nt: TGCGCCAGTTCCCAAGAGACCCAGTACTTC
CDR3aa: CASSQETQYF

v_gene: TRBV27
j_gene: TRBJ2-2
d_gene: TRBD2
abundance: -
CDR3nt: TGTGCCAGCAGTTTCTCCGGACTAGCGGGGGGGAACACCGGGGAGCTGTTTTTT
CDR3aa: CASSFSGLAGGNTGELFF

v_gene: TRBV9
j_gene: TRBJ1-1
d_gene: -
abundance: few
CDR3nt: TGTGCCAGCAGCGTAGCCCCGAACACTGAAGCTTTCTTT
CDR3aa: CASSVAPNTEAFF

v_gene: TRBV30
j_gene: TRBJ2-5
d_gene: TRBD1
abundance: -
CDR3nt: TGTGCCTGGACCCGGGACAGACAAGAGACCCAGTACTTC
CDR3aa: CAWTRDRQETQYF

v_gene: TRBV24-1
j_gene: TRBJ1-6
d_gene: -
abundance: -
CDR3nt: TGTGCCACCAGTGAAACCAGGGCGGGTTCACCCCTCCACTTT
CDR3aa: CATSETRAGSPLHF

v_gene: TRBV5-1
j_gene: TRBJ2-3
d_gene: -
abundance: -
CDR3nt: TGCGCCAGCAGCCCCTCCGGGGTAGATACGCAGTATTTT
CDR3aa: CASSPSGVDTQYF

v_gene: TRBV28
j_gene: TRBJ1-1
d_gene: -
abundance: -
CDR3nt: TGTGCCAGCAGTTTGGTAGGGGCGAGGATCACTGAAGCTTTCTTT
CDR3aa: CASSLVGARITEAFF

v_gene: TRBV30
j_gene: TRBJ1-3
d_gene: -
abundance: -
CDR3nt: TGTGCCTGGAGTAGGGAACAGGGTAACGGAAACACCATATATTTT
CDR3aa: CAWSREQGNGNTIYF

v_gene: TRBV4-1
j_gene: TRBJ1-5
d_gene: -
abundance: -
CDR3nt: TGCGCCAGCAGCCAAGATCGAGGGAACCTTTACGAGGCCCAGCATTTT
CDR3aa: CASSQDRGNLYEAQHF

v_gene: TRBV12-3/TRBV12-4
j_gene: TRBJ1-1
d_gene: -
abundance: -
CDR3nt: TGTGCCAGCAGTTTAAGGGGGACTGAAGCTTTCTTT
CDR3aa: CASSLRGTEAFF

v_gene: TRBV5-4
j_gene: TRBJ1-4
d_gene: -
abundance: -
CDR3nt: TGTGCCAGCAGCAACAGTCTAACGGCTAATGAAAAACTGTTTTTT
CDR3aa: CASSNSLTANEKLFF

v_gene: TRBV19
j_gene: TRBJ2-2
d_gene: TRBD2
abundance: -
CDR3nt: TGTGCCAGTAGTATAACTCCACTAGCGGGGATCACCGGGGAGCTGTTTTTT
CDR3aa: CASSITPLAGITGELFF

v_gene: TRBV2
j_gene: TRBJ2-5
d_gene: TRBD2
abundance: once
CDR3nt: TGTGCCAGCAGTGAATACCTAGCGGGGCTAGAGACCCAGTACTTC
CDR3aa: CASSEYLAGLETQYF

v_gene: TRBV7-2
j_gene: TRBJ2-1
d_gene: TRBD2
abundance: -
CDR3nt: TGTGCCAGCAGCTCGCAACACCTAGCGGGACTATACAATGAGCAGTTCTTC
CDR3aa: CASSSQHLAGLYNEQFF

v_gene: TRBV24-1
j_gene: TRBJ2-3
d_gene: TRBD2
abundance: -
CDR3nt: TGTGCCACCAGTCGTAGCGGGGGGGCCGCGGATACGCAGTATTTT
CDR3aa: CATSRSGGAADTQYF

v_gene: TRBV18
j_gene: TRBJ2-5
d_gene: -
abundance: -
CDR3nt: TGTGCCAGCTCCCCAACTAAGGGCAGGGCCCAAGAGACCCAGTACTTC
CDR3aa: CASSPTKGRAQETQYF

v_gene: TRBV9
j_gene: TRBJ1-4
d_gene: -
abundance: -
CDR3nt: TGTGCCAGCAGCGTAGGTGGGACCCGGTGGGGTGAAAAACTGTTTTTT
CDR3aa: CASSVGGTRWGEKLFF

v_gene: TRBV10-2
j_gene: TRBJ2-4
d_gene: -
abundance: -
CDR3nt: TGCGCCAGCAGTGAGGAAGGGCTTAACATTCAGTACTTC
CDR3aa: CASSEEGLNIQYF

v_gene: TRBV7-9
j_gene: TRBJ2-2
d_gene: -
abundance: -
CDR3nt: TGTGCCAGCAGCTTCGGCGCCAACACCGGGGAGCTGTTTTTT
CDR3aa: CASSFGANTGELFF

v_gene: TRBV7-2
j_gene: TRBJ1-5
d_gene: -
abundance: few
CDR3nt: TGTGCCAGCAACCCGGGACACGACCAGCCCCAGCATTTT
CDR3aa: CASNPGHDQPQHF

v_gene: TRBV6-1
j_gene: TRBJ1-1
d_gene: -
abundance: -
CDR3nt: TGTGCCAGCGGTGAGGGCACCACTGAAGCTTTCTTT
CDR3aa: CASGEGTTEAFF

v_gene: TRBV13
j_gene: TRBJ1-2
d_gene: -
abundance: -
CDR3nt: TGTGCCAGCAGCTTAGGATATGGCTACACCTTC
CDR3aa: CASSLGYGYTF

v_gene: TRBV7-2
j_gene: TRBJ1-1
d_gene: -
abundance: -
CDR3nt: TGTGCCAGCCGCCCTGGCGCGTCGGGGACTGAAGCTTTCTTT
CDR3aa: CASRPGASGTEAFF

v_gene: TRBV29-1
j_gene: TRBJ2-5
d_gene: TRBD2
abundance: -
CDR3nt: TGCAGCCACGAACTAGCGGGGGTACAAGAGACCCAGTACTTC
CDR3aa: CSHELAGVQETQYF

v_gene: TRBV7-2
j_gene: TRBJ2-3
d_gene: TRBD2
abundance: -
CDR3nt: TGTGCCAGCAGCTTGCTGGGGGGGGATACGCAGTATTTT
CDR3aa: CASSLLGGDTQYF

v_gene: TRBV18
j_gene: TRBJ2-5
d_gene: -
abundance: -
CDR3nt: TGTGCCAGCTCGGGCCAGAGAGAGTACCAAGAGACCCAGTACTTC
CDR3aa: CASSGQREYQETQYF

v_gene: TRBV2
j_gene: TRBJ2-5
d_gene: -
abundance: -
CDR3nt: TGTGCCAGCAGACAGGGAGAGACCCAGTACTTC
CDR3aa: CASRQGETQYF

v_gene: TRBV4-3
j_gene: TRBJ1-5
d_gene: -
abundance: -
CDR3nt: TGCGCCAGCAGCCAAGACGGTCAGCCGCGCCAGCCCCAGCATTTT
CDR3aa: CASSQDGQPRQPQHF

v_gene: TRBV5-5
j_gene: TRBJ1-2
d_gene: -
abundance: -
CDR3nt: TGTGCCAGCAGCTTTTTTGGGGGGTCTGGCTACACCTTC
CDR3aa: CASSFFGGSGYTF

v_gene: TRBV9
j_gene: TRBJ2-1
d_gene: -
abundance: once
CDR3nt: TGTGCCAGCAGCGCCTACTACAATGAGCAGTTCTTC
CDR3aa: CASSAYYNEQFF

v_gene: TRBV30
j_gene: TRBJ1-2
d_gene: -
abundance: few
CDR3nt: TGTGCCTGGAGTCGGGGGGCGGTGGATGGCTACACCTTC
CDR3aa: CAWSRGAVDGYTF

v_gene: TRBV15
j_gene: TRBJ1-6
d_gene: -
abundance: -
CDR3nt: TGTGCCACCAGCAGAGATCCGGGCGGCGACGGGCCCCTCCACTTT
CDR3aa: CATSRDPGGDGPLHF

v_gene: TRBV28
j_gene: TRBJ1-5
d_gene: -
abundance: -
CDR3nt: TGTGCCAGCAGTTTAGTTGTAGGGACCCAGCATTTT
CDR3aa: CASSLVVGTQHF

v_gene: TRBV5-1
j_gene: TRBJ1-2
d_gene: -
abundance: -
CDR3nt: TGCGCCAGCAGCCCGGACGGAAACTATGGCTACACCTTC
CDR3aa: CASSPDGNYGYTF

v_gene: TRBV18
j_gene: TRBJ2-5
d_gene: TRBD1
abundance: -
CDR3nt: TGTGCCAGCTCACCCCCGGGACAGCAAGAGACCCAGTACTTC
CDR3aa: CASSPPGQQETQYF

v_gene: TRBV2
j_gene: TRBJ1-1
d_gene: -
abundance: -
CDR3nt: TGTGCCATCCAGATGGGGTCGGCGGGGGGCCTGAACACTGAAGCTTTCTTT
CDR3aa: CAIQMGSAGGLNTEAFF

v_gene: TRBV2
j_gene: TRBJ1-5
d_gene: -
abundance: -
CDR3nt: TGTGCCAGCAAATACCGGGACGGCGAAAATCAGCCCCAGCATTTT
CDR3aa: CASKYRDGENQPQHF

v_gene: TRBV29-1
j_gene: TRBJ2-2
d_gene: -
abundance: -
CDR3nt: TGCAGCGTTAGTGAGGGGGTGGGCACCGGGGAGCTGTTTTTT
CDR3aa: CSVSEGVGTGELFF

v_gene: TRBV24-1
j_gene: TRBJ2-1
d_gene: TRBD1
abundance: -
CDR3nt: TGTGCCACCAGTGATCCGGGGACAGGTAGTAATGAGCAGTTCTTC
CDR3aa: CATSDPGTGSNEQFF

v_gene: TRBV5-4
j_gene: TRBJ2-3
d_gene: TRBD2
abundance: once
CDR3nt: TGTGCCAGCAGCTTGGCTAGCGGGGGCAGCACAGATACGCAGTATTTT
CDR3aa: CASSLASGGSTDTQYF

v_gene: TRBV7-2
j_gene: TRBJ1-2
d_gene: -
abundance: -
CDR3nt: TGTGCCAGCAGCTTAGGGGTTCGAGGTGGCTACACCTTC
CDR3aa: CASSLGVRGGYTF

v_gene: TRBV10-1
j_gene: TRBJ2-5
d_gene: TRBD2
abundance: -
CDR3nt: TGCGCCAGCAGTGAGCGAAGACTAGCGGGGGGCCCGGAGACCCAGTACTTC
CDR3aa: CASSERRLAGGPETQYF

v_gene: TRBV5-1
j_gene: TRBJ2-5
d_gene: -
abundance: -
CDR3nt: TGCGCCAGCAGCGTGCCGGGACACCTCAACCAGTACTTC
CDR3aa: CASSVPGHLNQYF

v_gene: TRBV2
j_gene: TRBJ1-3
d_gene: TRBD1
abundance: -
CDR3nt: TGTGCCAGCAGCGAAACGACAGGGGTCGGAAACACCATATATTTT
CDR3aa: CASSETTGVGNTIYF

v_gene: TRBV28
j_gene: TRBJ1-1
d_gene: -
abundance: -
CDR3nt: TGTGCCACCGGACGGGATGAAGCTTTCTTT
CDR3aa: CATGRDEAFF